This TCR beta chain derives from a study of siplizumab effects on memory and regulatory T cells. Study-wide findings and caveats: Siplizumab produced a significant drop in alloreactive sequences attributable to unstimulated CD4+ memory cells. Relative to controls at about 27%, mappable alloreactive CD4+ clones exhibited a mean Treg-derived proportion of over 60% with siplizumab. The apparent diversity of naive T cells exceeded that of memory cells, and naive T cells seemed to make a major contribution to the alloresponse.

The CDR3 has 11 amino acids. With 6 bases removed from V and 8 bases from J, the gap between germline ends came to 8 bases. Germline V gene sequence: CDR1 KGHSH, CDR2 LQKENI. Concerning this clone itself: The antigen remains undetermined.

The assay looked at about 10^5 TCR templates in each sample. Here immunoSEQ multiplex PCR was the method, and the copy in TCRdb shows in-frame clones only, minus some. The data show roughly 100,000 clones, 93% seen once. The chain links TRBV18 to TRBJ2-1, with D perhaps TRBD1 or TRBD2 (5 bases each). The clonotype was recovered from a human donor in good health. The sequenced sample was Tregs sorted from blood. Here the CDR3 reads CASSWDDEQFF. The DNA for the CDR3 is TGTGCCAGCTCTTGGGACGATGAGCAGTTCTTC. Full variable domain (outside the CDR3, taken from reference TRBV18 and TRBJ2-1): NAGVMQNPRHLVRRRGQEARLRCSPMKGHSHVYWYRQLPEEGLKFMVYLQKENIIDESGMPKERFSAEFPKEGPSILRIQQVVRGDSAAYFCASSWDDEQFFGPGTRLTVL.